These 21 T cell receptor beta chains originate from one sample sequenced in a study of T-cell memory formation after mild COVID-19. TCRdb reprocessed the 5' RACE reads with MiXCR, giving one entry per CDR3 protein. Of 450,000 to 700,000 distinct CDR3 sequences in the sample, under 20% were seen once. The sequenced sample consisted of PBMCs or a T cell subset sorted from them (not recorded which). These receptor sequences come from an adult woman who had mild COVID-19 (a few samples of this study predate the infection). Cell type and time point are not known.

The genes are TRBV14 and TRBJ1-2; TRBD1 matches 10 bases. CDR1 is SGHDN and CDR2 is FVKESK in the germline V gene. V gave up 2 bases and J gave up 4 bases; unmatched junction bases: 10. This CDR3 region has 17 residues. In DNA form, the CDR3 reads TGTGCCAGCAGCCAACTCGCCGGGACAGGGGCCAGCTATGGCTACACCTTC. Its translation is CASSQLAGTGASYGYTF.

A few counts support this clonotype. This sequence joins TRBV18 and TRBJ1-6; TRBD1 aligns across 11 bases. V dropped 2 bases and J dropped 11; count of bases not matched to a gene: 5. The germline CDR1 and CDR2 sequences are KGHSH and LQKENI. This CDR3 spans 15 amino acids. The CDR3 reads CASSPNRDRGAPLHF. CDR3 DNA: TGTGCCAGCTCACCAAACCGGGACAGGGGGGCACCCCTCCACTTT.

This clonotype was found many times. The junction shows a germline mismatch at one end, possibly a read error. V and J are TRBV29-1 and TRBJ2-3; 7 nucleotides agree with TRBD1. The germline V gene has CDR1 SQVTM and CDR2 ANQGSEA. This CDR3 has 11 residues. CDR3 protein: CSVEGDSGWHF. The CDR3 nucleotides are TGCAGCGTTGAGGGGGACAGCGGTTGGCATTTT.

In this sample, this clonotype turned up many times. This chain joins TRBV4-1 and TRBJ2-1; TRBD2 matches at 9 bases. This CDR3 is built from 18 residues. Unmatched junction bases numbered 10, after V lost 0 bases and J lost 4 bases. The germline V gene has CDR1 MGHRA and CDR2 YSYEKL. The CDR3 coding sequence is TGCGCCAGCAGCCAAGAAGGGCTAGCGGGGAGCCCTTACAATGAGCAGTTCTTC. This translates into CASSQEGLAGSPYNEQFF.

J is TRBJ2-6 and V is TRBV29-1; D is possibly TRBD2 (5 bases). Germline V lookup: CDR1 SQVTM, CDR2 ANQGSEA. CDR3 size: 16 residues. V lost 7 bases and J 0 bases, leaving 16 bases between the germline ends. The CDR3: CSAQTDLDSGANVLTF. The CDR3 nucleotides are TGCAGCGCCCAGACGGACTTAGACTCTGGGGCCAACGTCCTGACTTTC.

The chain recombines TRBV7-8 with TRBJ2-2, with TRBD1 matching 12 bases. CDR1 is SGHVS, CDR2 FQNEAQ, per germline. CDR3 length equals 14 residues. With V trimmed by 9 bases and J by 5 bases, 4 bases remained unmatched. The CDR3 DNA reads TGTGCCAGGGGGGGACAGGGGGCGACCGGGGAGCTGTTTTTT. Encoded protein: CARGGQGATGELFF.

The gene calls are TRBV29-1 and TRBJ2-3; tentative D call: TRBD2 (5 bases). There are 12 residues in the CDR3. The V end lost 4 bases, the J end lost 5 bases, and 10 bases lay between the germline ends. The V gene's germline CDR1 is SQVTM and CDR2 ANQGSEA. CDR3 DNA sequence: TGCAGCGTTGGGGAGCATGGAGATACGCAGTATTTT. This translates into CSVGEHGDTQYF.

The CDR3 nucleotides read TGCAGTGCTAGAAAAACCGGGACAGGGGTTCAGCCCCAGCATTTT. Residues: CSARKTGTGVQPQHF. The chain employs TRBV20-1 and TRBJ1-5; TRBD1 agrees at 10 bases. The CDR3 spans 15 residues. Germline loops: CDR1 DFQATT, CDR2 SNEGSKA (reference sequence). The J segment lost 6 bases and the V segment lost 2 bases, leaving 7 bases of the junction unmatched.

This rearrangement joins TRBV5-1 to TRBJ1-6; the D gene is possibly TRBD1 (5 bases). The CDR3 totals 15 residues. Germline lookup yields CDR1 SGHRS and CDR2 YFSETQ. The V gene lost 6 bases and the J gene lost 9 bases, with 19 bases spanning the gap. The CDR3 region is CASKGQGGSSSPLHF. Here the CDR3 DNA reads TGCGCCAGCAAGGGGCAGGGAGGGTCTAGTTCACCCCTCCACTTT.

The rearrangement links TRBV15 to TRBJ2-5; weak D call: TRBD2 (6 bases). V lost 0 bases and J lost 4, with 12 bases in between. Looked up from germline, CDR1 is LNHNV and CDR2 is YYDKDF (reference sequence). This CDR3 spans 15 amino acids. The CDR3 loop reads CATSRDLGGSETQYF. The CDR3 DNA follows: TGTGCCACCAGCAGAGATCTAGGAGGGTCAGAGACCCAGTACTTC.

The chain uses TRBV30 and TRBJ2-5; unclear D gene. Per the germline V gene, CDR1 is GTSNPN and CDR2 is SVGIG (reference sequence). V was clipped by 2 bases and J by 2 bases, with 15 bases between them. The CDR3 totals 15 residues. Here the CDR3 reads CAWSRGLGSQETQYF. The CDR3 DNA is TGTGCCTGGAGTAGAGGATTGGGTTCTCAAGAGACCCAGTACTTC.

The chain joins TRBV14 to TRBJ1-6, with D hard to call. This CDR3 contains 15 residues. Looked up from germline, CDR1 is SGHDN and CDR2 is FVKESK. V lost 0 bases to trimming and J lost 6 bases, with 9 bases between them. The CDR3 nucleotides read TGTGCCAGCAGCCAAGATTACACCCTTAATTCACCCCTCCACTTT. Translation gives CASSQDYTLNSPLHF. The full variable domain, completed using reference TRBV14 and TRBJ1-6, is EAGVTQFPSHSVIEKGQTVTLRCDPISGHDNLYWYRRVMGKEIKFLLHFVKESKQDESGMPNNRFLAERTGGTYSTLKVQPAELEDSGVYFCASSQDYTLNSPLHFGNGTRLTVT.

This clonotype was seen more than once but under ten times. The chain carries TRBV5-1 and TRBJ2-2, with D possibly being TRBD1 (6 bases). The V gene's germline CDR1 is SGHRS and CDR2 YFSETQ. The V and J ends lost 0 bases and 5 bases respectively, with 11 bases between them. CDR3 length: 15 amino acids. CDR3 in amino acids: CASSLAPGETGELFF. The DNA of the CDR3 is TGCGCCAGCAGCTTGGCTCCAGGGGAAACCGGGGAGCTGTTTTTT.

The chain carries TRBV6-5 and TRBJ2-3; D is uncertain. The CDR3 sequence is 13 residues long. V gave up 0 bases and J gave up 7 bases, with 8 bases separating them. The germline V gene encodes CDR1 MNHEY and CDR2 SVGAGI. The CDR3 nucleotides read TGTGCCAGCAGTTACTCGAACGTCCATACGCAGTATTTT. Protein: CASSYSNVHTQYF.

The genes are TRBV7-2 and TRBJ1-3; possible D gene TRBD1, 5 bases. Between the trimmed V and J ends, which lost 5 bases and 4 bases, there was a span of 15 bases. This CDR3 is built from 15 residues. Germline V lookup: CDR1 SGHTA, CDR2 FQGNSA. As DNA, the CDR3 is TGTGCCAGCAGCCCATCCCCAGGGTCAGGAAACACCATATATTTT. Its translation: CASSPSPGSGNTIYF. The full variable domain, its missing parts supplied by reference TRBV7-2 and TRBJ1-3, is GAGVSQSPSNKVTEKGKDVELRCDPISGHTALYWYRQSLGQGLEFLIYFQGNSAPDKSGLPSDRFSAERTGGSVSTLTIQRTQQEDSAVYLCASSPSPGSGNTIYFGEGSWLTVV.

There are a few counts of this clonotype. The rearrangement joins TRBV12-3 or TRBV12-4 to TRBJ2-1; 8 bases are shared with TRBD2. After removal of 6 bases from V and 0 bases from J, the junction contained 7 bases not matched to a gene. The CDR3 runs 16 residues. The CDR3 DNA reads TGTGCCAGCAGGCCGGGACTAGACAGCTCCTACAATGAGCAGTTCTTC. Residues: CASRPGLDSSYNEQFF.

This clonotype was counted a few times. The chain joins TRBV5-1 to TRBJ1-2; D is possibly TRBD1 (5 bases). This CDR3 has 19 amino acids. Trimming stripped 5 bases from V and 7 bases from J, with 33 bases between. Germline V CDR1 and CDR2: SGHRS, YFSETQ. CDR3 in amino acids: CASSKLLGTPNRGLLGYTF. The CDR3 nucleotides are TGCGCCAGCAGTAAACTTCTCGGGACTCCTAATCGGGGCCTACTTGGCTACACCTTC.

This clonotype was counted at least ten times. The rearrangement links TRBV29-1 to TRBJ2-3, with TRBD1 matching over 9 bases. Looked up from germline, CDR1 is SQVTM and CDR2 is ANQGSEA. CDR3 length equals 16 residues. V trimming: 7 bases; J trimming: 2 bases; junction bases outside the gene matches: 13. CDR3 DNA: TGCAGCGGAACCTTACGGGACAGGGTTTCCACAGATACGCAGTATTTT. Protein product: CSGTLRDRVSTDTQYF.

This clonotype was observed at least ten times. The chain links TRBV5-4 to TRBJ2-1; no clear D. Germline V lookup: CDR1 SGHNT, CDR2 YYREEE (reference sequence). V was cut by 4 bases and J by 4 bases, with 6 bases left in between. The CDR3 is made up of 12 amino acids. CDR3 sequence reads: CASSQLYNEQFF. DNA of the CDR3: TGTGCCAGCAGCCAATTATACAATGAGCAGTTCTTC.

This clonotype was picked up a small number of times. V usage is TRBV27 and J usage is TRBJ1-2; 9 positions match TRBD1. Germline lookup yields CDR1 MNHEY and CDR2 SMNVEV (reference sequence). The CDR3 extends over 16 amino acids. V lost 7 bases and J lost 5; bases outside the gene matches: 14. CDR3 nucleotide sequence: TGTGCCAGCACCCCCCGAACGGGACAGGGACTTTATGGCTACACCTTC. Translation: CASTPRTGQGLYGYTF.

This clonotype was seen a few times. The V gene is TRBV5-5, the J gene TRBJ2-7, with D possibly being TRBD1 or TRBD2 (5 bases each). Trimming cost V 4 bases and J 3 bases, with 20 bases left between them. The length of the CDR3 is 16 residues. CDR1 and CDR2 (germline): SGHKS, YYEKEE (reference sequence). CDR3: CASSGGRNPILYEQYF. The DNA for the CDR3 is TGTGCCAGCAGCGGGGGACGGAACCCCATACTCTACGAGCAGTACTTC. Looking up the rest from reference TRBV5-5 and TRBJ2-7 gives the full variable domain: DAGVTQSPTHLIKTRGQQVTLRCSPISGHKSVSWYQQVLGQGPQFIFQYYEKEERGRGNFPDRFSARQFPNYSSELNVNALLLGDSALYLCASSGGRNPILYEQYFGPGTRLTVT.